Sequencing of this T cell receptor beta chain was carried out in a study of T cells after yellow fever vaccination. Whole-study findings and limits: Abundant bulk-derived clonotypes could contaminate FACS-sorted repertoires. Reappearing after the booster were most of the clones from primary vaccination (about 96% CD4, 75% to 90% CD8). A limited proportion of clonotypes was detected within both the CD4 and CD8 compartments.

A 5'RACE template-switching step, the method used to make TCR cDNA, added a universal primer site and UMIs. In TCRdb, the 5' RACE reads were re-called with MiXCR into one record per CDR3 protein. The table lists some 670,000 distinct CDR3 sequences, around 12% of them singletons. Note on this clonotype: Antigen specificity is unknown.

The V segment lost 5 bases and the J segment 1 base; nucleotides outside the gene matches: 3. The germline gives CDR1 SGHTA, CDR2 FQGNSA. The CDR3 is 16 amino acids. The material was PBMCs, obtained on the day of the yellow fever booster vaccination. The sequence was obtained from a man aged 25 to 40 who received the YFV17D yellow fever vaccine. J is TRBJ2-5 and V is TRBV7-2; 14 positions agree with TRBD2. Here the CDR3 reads CASSKGTSGGQETQYF. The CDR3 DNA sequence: TGTGCCAGCAGCAAAGGGACTAGCGGGGGCCAAGAGACCCAGTACTTC.